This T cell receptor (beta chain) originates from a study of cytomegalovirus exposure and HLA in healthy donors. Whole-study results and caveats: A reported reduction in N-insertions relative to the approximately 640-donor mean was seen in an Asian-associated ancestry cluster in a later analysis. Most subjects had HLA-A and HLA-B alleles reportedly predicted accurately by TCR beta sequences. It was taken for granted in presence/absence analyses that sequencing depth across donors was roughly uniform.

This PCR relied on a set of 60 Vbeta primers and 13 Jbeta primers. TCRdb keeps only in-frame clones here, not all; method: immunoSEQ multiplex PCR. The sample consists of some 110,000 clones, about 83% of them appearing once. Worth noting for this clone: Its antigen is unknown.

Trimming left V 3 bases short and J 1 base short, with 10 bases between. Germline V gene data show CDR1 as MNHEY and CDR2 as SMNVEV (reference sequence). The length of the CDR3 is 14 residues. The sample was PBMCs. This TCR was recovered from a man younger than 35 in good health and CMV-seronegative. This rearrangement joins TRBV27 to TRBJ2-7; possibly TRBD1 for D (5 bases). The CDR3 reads CASSFRQTSYEQYF. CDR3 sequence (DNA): TGTGCCAGCAGTTTTCGACAGACTTCCTACGAGCAGTACTTC.